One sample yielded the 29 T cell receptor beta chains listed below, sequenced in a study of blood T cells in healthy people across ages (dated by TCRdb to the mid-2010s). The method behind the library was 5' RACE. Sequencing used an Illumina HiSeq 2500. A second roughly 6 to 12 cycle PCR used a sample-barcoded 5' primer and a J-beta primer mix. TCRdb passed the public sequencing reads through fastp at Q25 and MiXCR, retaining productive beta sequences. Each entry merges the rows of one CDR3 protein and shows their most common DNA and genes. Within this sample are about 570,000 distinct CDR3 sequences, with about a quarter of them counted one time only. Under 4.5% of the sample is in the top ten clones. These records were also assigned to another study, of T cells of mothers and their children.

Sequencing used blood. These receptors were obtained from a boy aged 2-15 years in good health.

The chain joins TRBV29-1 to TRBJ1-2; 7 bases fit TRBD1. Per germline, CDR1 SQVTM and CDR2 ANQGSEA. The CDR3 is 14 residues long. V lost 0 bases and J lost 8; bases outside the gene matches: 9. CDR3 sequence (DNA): TGCAGCGTTGAAGATTTGGACAGGTCAGAGGGCTACACCTTC. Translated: CSVEDLDRSEGYTF.

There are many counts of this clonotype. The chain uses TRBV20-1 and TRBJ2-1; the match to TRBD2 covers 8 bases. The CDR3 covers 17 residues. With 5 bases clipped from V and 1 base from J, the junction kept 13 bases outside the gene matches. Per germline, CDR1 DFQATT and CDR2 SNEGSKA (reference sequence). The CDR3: CSASGTRGFISYNEQFF. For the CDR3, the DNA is TGCAGTGCTTCCGGGACTAGGGGGTTTATTTCCTACAATGAGCAGTTCTTC.

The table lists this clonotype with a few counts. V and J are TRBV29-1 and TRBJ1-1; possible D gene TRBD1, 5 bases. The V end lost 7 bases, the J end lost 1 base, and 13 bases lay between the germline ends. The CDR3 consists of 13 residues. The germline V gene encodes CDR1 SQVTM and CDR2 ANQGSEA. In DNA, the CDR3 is TGCAGCGCAGAGGACGGGGCGAACACTGAAGCTTTCTTT. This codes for CSAEDGANTEAFF.

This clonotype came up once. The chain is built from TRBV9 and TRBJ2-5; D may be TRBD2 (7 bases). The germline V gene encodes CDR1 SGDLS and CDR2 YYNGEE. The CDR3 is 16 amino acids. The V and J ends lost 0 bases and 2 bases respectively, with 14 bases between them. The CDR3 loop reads CASSVGGGPGQETQYF. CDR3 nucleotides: TGTGCCAGCAGCGTAGGGGGGGGCCCAGGTCAAGAGACCCAGTACTTC.

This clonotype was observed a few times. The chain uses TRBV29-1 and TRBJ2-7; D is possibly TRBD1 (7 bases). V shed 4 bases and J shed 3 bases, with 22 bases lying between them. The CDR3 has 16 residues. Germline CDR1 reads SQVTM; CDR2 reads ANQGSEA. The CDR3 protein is CSVAPPGGGEGYEQYF. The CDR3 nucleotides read TGCAGCGTTGCCCCTCCCGGAGGGGGCGAGGGCTACGAGCAGTACTTC.

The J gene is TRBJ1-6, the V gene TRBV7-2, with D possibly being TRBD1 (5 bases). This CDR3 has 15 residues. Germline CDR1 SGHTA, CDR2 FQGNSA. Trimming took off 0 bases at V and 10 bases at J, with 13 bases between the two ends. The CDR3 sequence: CASSLATRGESPLHF. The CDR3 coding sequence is TGTGCCAGCAGCTTAGCGACGAGGGGCGAGTCACCCCTCCACTTT.

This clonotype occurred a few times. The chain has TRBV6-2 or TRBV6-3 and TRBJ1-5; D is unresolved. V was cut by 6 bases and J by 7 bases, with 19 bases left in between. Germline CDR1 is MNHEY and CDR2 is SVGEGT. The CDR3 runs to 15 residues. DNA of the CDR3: TGTGCCAGCAGCTTACTCGAACCCGGTAGCCAGCCCCAGCATTTT. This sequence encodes CASSLLEPGSQPQHF.

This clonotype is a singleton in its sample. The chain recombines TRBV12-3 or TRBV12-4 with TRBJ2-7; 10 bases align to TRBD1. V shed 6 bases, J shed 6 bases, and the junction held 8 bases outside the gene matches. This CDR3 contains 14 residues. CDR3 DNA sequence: TGTGCCAGCAGAGACGACAGGGGGCAGGGCGAGCAGTACTTC. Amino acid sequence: CASRDDRGQGEQYF.

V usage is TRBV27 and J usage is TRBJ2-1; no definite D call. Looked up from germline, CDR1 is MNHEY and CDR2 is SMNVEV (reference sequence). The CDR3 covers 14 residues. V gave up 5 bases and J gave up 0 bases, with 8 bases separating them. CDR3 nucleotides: TGTGCCAGCAGTGCCTTTGGCTCCTACAATGAGCAGTTCTTC. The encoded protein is CASSAFGSYNEQFF.

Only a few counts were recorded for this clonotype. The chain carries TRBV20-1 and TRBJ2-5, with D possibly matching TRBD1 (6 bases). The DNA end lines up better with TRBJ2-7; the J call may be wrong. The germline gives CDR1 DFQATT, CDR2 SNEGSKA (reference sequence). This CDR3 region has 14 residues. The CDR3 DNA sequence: TGCAGTGCCGCGAAGGGGGTTGCTTCCTACGAGCAGTACTTC. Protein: CSAAKGVASYEQYF.

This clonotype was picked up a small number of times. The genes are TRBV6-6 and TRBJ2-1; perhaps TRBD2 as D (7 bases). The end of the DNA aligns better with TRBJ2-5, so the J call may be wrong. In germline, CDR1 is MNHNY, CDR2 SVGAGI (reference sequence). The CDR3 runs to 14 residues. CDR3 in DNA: TGTGCCACGGGGGGCTCCGGGAGCCAAGAGACCCAGTACTTC. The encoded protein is CATGGSGSQETQYF.

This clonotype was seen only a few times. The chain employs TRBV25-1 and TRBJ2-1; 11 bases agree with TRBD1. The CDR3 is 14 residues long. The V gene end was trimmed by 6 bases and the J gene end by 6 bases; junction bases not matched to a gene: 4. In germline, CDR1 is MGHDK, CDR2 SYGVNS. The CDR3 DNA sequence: TGTGCCAGCAGCGTTGGGACAGGGGGCAATGAGCAGTTCTTC. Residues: CASSVGTGGNEQFF.

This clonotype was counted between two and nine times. As DNA, the CDR3 is TGTGCCAGCAGCCAACTCATATACAGGGAGAATGAGCAGTTCTTC. Its protein product is CASSQLIYRENEQFF. This rearrangement joins TRBV3-1 to TRBJ2-5; D is perhaps TRBD1 (6 bases). The J call is uncertain, as TRBJ2-1 better fits the DNA end. The germline V gene has CDR1 LGHDT and CDR2 YNNKEL (reference sequence). The CDR3 consists of 15 residues.

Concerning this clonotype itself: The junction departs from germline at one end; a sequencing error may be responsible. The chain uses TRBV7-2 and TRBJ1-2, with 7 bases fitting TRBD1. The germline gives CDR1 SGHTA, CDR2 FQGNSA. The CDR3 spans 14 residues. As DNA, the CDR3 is TGTGCCAGCAGGGGGGACAGAAGGTTCTATGGCTACTCCTTC. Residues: CASRGDRRFYGYSF.

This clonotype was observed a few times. DNA of the CDR3: TGTGCCAGCAGCACACAAGGAGGGGCCAACGTCCTGACTTTC. Its protein product is CASSTQGGANVLTF. The chain employs TRBV13 and TRBJ2-6, with D uncertain. Germline values: CDR1 PRHDT, CDR2 FYEKMQ (reference sequence). The CDR3 is 14 amino acids. Trimming cost V 5 bases and J 4 bases, with 9 bases left between them.

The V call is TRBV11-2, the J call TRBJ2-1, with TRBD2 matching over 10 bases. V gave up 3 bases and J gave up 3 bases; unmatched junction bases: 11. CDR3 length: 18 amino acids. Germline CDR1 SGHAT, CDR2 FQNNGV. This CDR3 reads CASSFELAGSFRYNEQFF. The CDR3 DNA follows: TGTGCCAGCAGCTTCGAACTAGCGGGATCTTTTCGCTACAATGAGCAGTTCTTC.

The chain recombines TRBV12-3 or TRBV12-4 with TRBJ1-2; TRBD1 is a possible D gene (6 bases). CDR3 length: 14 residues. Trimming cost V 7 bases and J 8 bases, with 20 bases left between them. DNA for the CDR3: TGTGCCAGCAACGGACTGGCAGGGGCGGAAGGCTACACCTTC. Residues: CASNGLAGAEGYTF.

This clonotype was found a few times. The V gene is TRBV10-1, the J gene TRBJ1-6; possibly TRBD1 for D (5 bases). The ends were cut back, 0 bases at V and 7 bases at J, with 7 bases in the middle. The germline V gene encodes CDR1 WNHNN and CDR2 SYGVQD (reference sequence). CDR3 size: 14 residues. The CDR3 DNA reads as TGCGCCAGCAGTGAGTCCCCAGGGAATTCACCCCTCCACTTT. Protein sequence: CASSESPGNSPLHF.

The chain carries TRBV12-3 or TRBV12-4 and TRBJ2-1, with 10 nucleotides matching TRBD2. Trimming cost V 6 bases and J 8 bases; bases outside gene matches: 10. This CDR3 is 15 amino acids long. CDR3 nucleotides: TGTGCCAGCAGACCAGCGGGAGGGCTTATCGATGAGCAGTTCTTC. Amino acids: CASRPAGGLIDEQFF.

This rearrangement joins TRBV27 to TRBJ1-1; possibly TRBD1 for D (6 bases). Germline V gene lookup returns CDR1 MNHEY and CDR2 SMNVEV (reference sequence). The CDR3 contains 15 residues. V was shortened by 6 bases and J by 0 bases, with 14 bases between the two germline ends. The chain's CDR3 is CASSWTARMNTEAFF. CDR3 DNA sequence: TGTGCCAGCAGCTGGACAGCGCGCATGAACACTGAAGCTTTCTTT.

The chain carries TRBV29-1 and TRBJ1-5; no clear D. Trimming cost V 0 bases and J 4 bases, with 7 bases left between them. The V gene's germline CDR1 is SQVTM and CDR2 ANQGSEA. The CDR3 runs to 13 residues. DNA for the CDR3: TGCAGCGTTGAAGATGACGGGAATCAGCCCCAGCATTTT. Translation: CSVEDDGNQPQHF.

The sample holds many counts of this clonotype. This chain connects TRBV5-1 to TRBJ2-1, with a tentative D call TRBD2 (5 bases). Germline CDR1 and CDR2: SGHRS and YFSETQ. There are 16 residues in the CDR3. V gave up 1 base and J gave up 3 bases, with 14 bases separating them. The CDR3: CASSLLTGTGYNEQFF. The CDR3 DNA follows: TGCGCCAGCAGCTTGTTAACGGGAACTGGCTACAATGAGCAGTTCTTC.

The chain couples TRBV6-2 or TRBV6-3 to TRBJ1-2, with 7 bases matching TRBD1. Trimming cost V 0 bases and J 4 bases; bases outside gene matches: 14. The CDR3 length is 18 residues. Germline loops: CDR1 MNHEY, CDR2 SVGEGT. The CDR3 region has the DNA TGTGCCAGCAGTTACTCGGGGGGCCCTGACAGGGCCCCCTATGGCTACACCTTC. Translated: CASSYSGGPDRAPYGYTF.

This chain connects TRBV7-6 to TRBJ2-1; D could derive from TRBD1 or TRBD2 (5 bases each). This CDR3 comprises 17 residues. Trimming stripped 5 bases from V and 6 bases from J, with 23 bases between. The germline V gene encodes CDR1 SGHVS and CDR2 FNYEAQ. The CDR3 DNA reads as TGTGCCAGCAGCGATCAACGTGGGACCGCGATATTCAATGAGCAGTTCTTC. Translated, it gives CASSDQRGTAIFNEQFF. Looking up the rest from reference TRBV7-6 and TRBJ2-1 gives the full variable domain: GAGVSQSPRYKVTKRGQDVALRCDPISGHVSLYWYRQALGQGPEFLTYFNYEAQQDKSGLPNDRFSAERPEGSISTLTIQRTEQRDSAMYRCASSDQRGTAIFNEQFFGPGTRLTVL.

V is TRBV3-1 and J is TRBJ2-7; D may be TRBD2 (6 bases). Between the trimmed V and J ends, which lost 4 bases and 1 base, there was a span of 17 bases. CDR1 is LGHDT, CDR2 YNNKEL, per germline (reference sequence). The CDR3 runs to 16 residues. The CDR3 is CASSRLANGKSYEQYF. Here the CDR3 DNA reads TGTGCCAGCAGCCGGCTAGCGAACGGTAAATCCTACGAGCAGTACTTC.

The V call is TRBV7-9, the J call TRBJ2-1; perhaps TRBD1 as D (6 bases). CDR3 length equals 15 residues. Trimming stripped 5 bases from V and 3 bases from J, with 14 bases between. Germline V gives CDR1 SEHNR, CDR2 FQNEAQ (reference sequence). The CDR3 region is CASSPSRTDYNEQFF. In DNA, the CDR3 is TGTGCCAGCAGCCCTAGCCGGACAGACTACAATGAGCAGTTCTTC. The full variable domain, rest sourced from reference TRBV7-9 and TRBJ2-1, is DTGVSQNPRHKITKRGQNVTFRCDPISEHNRLYWYRQTLGQGPEFLTYFQNEAQLEKSRLLSDRFSAERPKGSFSTLEIQRTEQGDSAMYLCASSPSRTDYNEQFFGPGTRLTVL.

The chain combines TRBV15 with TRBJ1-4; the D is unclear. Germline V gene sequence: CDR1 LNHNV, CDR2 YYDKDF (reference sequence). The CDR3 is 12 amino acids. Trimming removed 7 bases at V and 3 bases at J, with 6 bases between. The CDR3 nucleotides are TGTGCCACCAATGGTGCTAATGAAAAACTGTTTTTT. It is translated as CATNGANEKLFF.

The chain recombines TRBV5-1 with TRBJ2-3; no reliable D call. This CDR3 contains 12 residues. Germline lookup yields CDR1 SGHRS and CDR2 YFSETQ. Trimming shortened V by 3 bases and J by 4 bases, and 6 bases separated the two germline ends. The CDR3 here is CASSSHADTQYF. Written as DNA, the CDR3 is TGCGCCAGCAGCTCCCATGCAGATACGCAGTATTTT. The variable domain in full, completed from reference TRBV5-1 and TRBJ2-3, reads KAGVTQTPRYLIKTRGQQVTLSCSPISGHRSVSWYQQTPGQGLQFLFEYFSETQRNKGNFPGRFSGRQFSNSRSEMNVSTLELGDSALYLCASSSHADTQYFGPGTRLTVL.

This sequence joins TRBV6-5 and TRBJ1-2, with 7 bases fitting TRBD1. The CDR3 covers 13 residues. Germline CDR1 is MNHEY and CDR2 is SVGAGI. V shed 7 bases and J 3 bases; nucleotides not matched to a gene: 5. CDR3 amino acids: CASTPQGYYGYTF. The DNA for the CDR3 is TGTGCCAGCACCCCACAGGGGTACTATGGCTACACCTTC.